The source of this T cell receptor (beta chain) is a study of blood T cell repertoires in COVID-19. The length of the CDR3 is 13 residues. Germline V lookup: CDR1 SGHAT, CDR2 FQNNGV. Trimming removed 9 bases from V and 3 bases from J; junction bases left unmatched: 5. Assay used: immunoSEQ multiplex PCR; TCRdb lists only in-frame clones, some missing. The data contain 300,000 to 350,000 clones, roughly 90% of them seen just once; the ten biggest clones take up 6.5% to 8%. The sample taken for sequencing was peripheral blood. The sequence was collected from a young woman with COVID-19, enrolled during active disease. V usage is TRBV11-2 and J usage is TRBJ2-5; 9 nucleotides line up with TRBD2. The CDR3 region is CASGTSWEETQYF. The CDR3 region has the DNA TGTGCCAGTGGGACTAGCTGGGAAGAGACCCAGTACTTC.